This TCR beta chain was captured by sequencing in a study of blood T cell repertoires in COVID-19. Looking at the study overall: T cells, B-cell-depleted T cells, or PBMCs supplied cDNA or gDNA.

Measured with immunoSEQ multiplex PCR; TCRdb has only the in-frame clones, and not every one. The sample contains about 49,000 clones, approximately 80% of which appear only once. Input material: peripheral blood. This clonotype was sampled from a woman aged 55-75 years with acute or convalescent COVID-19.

For the CDR3, the DNA is TGTGCCAGCAGTCTCGGACAGTATGGCTACACCTTC. Amino acids: CASSLGQYGYTF. The chain is built from TRBV28 and TRBJ1-2; possibly TRBD1 for D (6 bases). The CDR3 totals 12 residues. V was clipped by 5 bases and J by 5 bases, with 9 bases between them. Per germline, CDR1 MDHEN and CDR2 SYDVKM.